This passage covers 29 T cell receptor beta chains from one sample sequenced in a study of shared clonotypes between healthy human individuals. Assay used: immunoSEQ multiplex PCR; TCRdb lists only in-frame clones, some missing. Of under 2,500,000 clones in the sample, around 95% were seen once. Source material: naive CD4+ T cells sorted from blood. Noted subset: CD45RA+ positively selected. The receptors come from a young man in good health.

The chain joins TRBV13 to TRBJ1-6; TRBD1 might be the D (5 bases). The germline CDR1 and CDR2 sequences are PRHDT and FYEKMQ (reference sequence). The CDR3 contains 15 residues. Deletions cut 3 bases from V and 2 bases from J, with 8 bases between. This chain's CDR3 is CASSFGGTYNSPLHF. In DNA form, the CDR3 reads TGTGCCAGCAGCTTCGGGGGAACCTATAATTCACCCCTCCACTTT.

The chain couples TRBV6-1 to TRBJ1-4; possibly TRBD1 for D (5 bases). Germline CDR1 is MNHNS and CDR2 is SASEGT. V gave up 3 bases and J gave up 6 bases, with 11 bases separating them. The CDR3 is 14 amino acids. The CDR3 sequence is CASSDQGPHEKLFF. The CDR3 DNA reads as TGTGCCAGCAGTGATCAGGGACCCCATGAAAAACTGTTTTTT.

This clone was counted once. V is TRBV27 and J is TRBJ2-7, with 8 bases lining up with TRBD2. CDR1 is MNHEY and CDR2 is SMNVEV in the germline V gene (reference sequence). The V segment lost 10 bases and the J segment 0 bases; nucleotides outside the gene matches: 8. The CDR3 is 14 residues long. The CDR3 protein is CATQGGGSSYEQYF. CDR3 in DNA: TGTGCCACCCAAGGCGGGGGGAGCTCCTACGAGCAGTACTTC.

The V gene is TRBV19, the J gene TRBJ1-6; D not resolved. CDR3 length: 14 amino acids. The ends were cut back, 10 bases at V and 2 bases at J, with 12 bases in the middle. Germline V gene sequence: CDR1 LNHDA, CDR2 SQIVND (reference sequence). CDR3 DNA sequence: TGTGCCACCCGGGAGGAAACCTATAATTCACCCCTCCACTTT. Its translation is CATREETYNSPLHF. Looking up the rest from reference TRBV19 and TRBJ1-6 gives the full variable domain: DGGITQSPKYLFRKEGQNVTLSCEQNLNHDAMYWYRQDPGQGLRLIYYSQIVNDFQKGDIAEGYSVSREKKESFPLTVTSAQKNPTAFYLCATREETYNSPLHFGNGTRLTVT.

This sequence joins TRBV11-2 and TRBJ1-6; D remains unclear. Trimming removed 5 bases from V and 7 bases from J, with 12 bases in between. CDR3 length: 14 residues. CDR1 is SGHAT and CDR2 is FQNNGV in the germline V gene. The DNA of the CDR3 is TGTGCCAGCAGCCCACGTACATGGAATTCACCCCTCCACTTT. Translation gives CASSPRTWNSPLHF.

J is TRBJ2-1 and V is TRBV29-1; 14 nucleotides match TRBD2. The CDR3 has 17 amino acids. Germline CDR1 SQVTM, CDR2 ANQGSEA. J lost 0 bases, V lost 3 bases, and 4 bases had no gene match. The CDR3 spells CSVETSGRDSSYNEQFF. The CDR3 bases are TGCAGCGTTGAGACTAGCGGGAGGGATAGCTCCTACAATGAGCAGTTCTTC.

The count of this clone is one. DNA of the CDR3: TGTGCCACAGGGGCCCGAGAGAGCTCCTACAATGAGCAGTTCTTC. Translated: CATGARESSYNEQFF. V is TRBV27 and J is TRBJ2-1, with TRBD1 as a possible D gene (6 bases). In germline, CDR1 is MNHEY, CDR2 SMNVEV (reference sequence). V was pared by 10 bases and J by 0 bases, with 16 bases between. The CDR3 is 15 residues long.

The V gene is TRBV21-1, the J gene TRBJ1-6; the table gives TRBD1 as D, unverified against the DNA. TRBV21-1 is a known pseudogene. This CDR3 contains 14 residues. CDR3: CASSKVRTASPLHF. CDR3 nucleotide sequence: TGTGCCAGCAGCAAAGTAAGGACAGCTTCACCCCTCCACTTT.

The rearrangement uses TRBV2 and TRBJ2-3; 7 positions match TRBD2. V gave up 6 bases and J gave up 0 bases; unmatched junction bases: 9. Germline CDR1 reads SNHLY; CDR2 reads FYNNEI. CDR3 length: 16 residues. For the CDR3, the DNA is TGTGCCAGCAGCGGTCGTCTGCGGGGGAGCACAGATACGCAGTATTTT. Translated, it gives CASSGRLRGSTDTQYF.

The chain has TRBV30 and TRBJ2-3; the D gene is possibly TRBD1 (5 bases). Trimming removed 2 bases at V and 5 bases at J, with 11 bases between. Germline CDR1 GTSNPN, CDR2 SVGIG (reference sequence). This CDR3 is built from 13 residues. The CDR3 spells CAWSTQGVDTQYF. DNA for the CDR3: TGTGCCTGGAGTACCCAAGGGGTAGATACGCAGTATTTT.

CDR3 in amino acids: CAGGADTEAFF. CDR3 nucleotide sequence: TGTGCCGGGGGGGCCGACACTGAAGCTTTCTTT. The chain links TRBV30 to TRBJ1-1; maybe TRBD1 (6 bases). Germline CDR1 reads GTSNPN; CDR2 reads SVGIG (reference sequence). V was pared by 8 bases and J by 3 bases, with 10 bases between. The CDR3 is 11 amino acids.

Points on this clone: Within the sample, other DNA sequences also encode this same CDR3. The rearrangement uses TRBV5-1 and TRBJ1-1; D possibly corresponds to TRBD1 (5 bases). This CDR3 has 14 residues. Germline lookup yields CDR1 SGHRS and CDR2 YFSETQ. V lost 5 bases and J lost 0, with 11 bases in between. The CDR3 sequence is CASSFGGLNTEAFF. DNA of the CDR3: TGCGCCAGCAGTTTCGGGGGACTGAACACTGAAGCTTTCTTT.

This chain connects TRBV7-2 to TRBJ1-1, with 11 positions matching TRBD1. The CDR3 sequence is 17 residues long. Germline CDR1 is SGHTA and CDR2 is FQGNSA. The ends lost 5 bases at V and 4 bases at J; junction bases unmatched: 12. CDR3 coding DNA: TGTGCCAGCAGCCCGCAACCGGGACAGGGGGTTGGCACTGAAGCTTTCTTT. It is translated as CASSPQPGQGVGTEAFF.

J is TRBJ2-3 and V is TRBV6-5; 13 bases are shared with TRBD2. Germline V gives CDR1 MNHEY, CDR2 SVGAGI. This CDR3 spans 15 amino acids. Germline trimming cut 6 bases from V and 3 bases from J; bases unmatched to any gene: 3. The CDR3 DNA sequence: TGTGCCAGCAGCTTGGGACTAGCGGGGACAGATACGCAGTATTTT. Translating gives CASSLGLAGTDTQYF.

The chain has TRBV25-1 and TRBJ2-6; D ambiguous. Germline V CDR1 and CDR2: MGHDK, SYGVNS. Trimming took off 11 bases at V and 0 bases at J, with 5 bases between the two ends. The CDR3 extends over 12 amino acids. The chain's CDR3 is CAGRSGANVLTF. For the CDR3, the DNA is TGTGCCGGACGCTCTGGGGCCAACGTCCTGACTTTC.

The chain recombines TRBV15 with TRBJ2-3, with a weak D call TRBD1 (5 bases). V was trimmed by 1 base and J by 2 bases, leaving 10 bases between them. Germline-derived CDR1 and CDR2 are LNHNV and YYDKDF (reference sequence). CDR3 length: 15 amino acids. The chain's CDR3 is CATSRVSRVTDTQYF. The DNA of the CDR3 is TGTGCCACCAGCAGAGTGAGCAGGGTCACAGATACGCAGTATTTT.

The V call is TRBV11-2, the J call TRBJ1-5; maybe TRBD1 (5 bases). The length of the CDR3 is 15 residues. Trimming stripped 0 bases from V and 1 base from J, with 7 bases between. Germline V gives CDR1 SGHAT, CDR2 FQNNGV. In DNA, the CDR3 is TGTGCCAGCAGCTTAGACGGGGGAAGCAATCAGCCCCAGCATTTT. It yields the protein CASSLDGGSNQPQHF.

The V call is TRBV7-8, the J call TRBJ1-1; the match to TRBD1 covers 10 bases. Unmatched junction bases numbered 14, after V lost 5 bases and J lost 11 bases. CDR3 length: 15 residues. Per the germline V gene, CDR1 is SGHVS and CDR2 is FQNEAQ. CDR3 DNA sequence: TGTGCCAGCAGCAAGCCGGGACAGGGGCCCGTCGAGGCTTTCTTT. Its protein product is CASSKPGQGPVEAFF. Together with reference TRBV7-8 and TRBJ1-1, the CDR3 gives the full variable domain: GAGVSQSPRYKVAKRGQDVALRCDPISGHVSLFWYQQALGQGPEFLTYFQNEAQLDKSGLPSDRFFAERPEGSVSTLKIQRTQQEDSAVYLCASSKPGQGPVEAFFGQGTRLTVV.

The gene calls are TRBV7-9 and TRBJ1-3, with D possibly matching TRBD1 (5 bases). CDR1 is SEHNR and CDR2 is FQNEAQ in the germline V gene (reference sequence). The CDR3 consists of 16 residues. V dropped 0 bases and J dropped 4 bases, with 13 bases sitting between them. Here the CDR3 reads CASSLAKGRGGNTIYF. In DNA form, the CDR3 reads TGTGCCAGCAGCTTAGCCAAGGGGCGCGGAGGAAACACCATATATTTT.

DNA of the CDR3: TGTGCCAGCAGTGAAATCGATCAGGGCTACGAGCAGTACTTC. Translating it yields CASSEIDQGYEQYF. The V and J genes are TRBV6-1 and TRBJ2-7; a possible D gene is TRBD1 (5 bases). Trimming removed 2 bases at V and 3 bases at J, with 11 bases between. The CDR3 is 14 residues long. Germline CDR1 is MNHNS and CDR2 is SASEGT.

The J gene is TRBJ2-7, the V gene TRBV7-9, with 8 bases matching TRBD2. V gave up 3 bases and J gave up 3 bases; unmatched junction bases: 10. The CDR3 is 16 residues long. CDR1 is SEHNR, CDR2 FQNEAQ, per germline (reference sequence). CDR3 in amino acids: CASSFRLGTSVYEQYF. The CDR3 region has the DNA TGTGCCAGCAGCTTTCGTTTGGGGACTAGTGTCTACGAGCAGTACTTC. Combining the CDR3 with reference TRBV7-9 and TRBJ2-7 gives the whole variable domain DTGVSQNPRHKITKRGQNVTFRCDPISEHNRLYWYRQTLGQGPEFLTYFQNEAQLEKSRLLSDRFSAERPKGSFSTLEIQRTEQGDSAMYLCASSFRLGTSVYEQYFGPGTRLTVT.

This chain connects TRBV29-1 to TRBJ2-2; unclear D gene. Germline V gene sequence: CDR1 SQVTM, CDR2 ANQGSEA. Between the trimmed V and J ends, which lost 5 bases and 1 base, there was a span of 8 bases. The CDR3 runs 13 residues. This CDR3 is CSVSALNTGELFF. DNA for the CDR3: TGCAGCGTTTCAGCCCTGAACACCGGGGAGCTGTTTTTT.

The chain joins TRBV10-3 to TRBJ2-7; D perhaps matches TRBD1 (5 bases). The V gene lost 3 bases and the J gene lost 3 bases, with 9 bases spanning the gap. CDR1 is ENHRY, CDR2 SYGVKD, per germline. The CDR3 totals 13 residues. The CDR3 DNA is TGTGCCATCAGTGAAGGGGTTTTCTACGAGCAGTACTTC. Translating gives CAISEGVFYEQYF.

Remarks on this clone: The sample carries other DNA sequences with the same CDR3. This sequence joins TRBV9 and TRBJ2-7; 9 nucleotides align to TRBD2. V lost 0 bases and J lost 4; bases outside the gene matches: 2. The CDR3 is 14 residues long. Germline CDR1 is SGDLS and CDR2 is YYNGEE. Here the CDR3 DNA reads TGTGCCAGCAGCGTAGGTAGCGGGAGTTACGAGCAGTACTTC. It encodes CASSVGSGSYEQYF.

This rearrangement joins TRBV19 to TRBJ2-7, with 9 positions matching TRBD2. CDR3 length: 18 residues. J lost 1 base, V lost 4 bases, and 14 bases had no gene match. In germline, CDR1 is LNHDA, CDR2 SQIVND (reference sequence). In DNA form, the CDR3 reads TGTGCCAGTAGTAAGGTAGCGGGAGTTTTTTTTCCGTCCTACGAGCAGTACTTC. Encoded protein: CASSKVAGVFFPSYEQYF. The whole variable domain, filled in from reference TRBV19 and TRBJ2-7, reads DGGITQSPKYLFRKEGQNVTLSCEQNLNHDAMYWYRQDPGQGLRLIYYSQIVNDFQKGDIAEGYSVSREKKESFPLTVTSAQKNPTAFYLCASSKVAGVFFPSYEQYFGPGTRLTVT.

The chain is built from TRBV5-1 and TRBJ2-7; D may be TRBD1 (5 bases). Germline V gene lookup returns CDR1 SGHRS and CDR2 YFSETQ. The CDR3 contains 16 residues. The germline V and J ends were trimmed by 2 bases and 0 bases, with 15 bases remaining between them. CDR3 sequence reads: CASSFDSWQGSYEQYF. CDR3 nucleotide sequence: TGCGCCAGCAGCTTTGATTCGTGGCAGGGCTCCTACGAGCAGTACTTC.

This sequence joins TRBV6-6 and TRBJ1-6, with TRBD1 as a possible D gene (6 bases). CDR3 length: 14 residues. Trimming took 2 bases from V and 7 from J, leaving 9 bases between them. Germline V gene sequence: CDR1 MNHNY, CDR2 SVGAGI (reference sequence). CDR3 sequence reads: CASSYRTENSPLHF. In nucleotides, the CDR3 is TGTGCCAGCAGTTACAGGACAGAGAATTCACCCCTCCACTTT.

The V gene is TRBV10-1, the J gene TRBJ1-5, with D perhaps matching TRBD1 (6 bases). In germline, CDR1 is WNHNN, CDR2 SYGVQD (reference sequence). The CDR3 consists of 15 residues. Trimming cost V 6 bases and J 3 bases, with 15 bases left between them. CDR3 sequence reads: CASRLVQGSNQPQHF. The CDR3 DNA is TGCGCCAGCAGACTGGTACAGGGTTCCAATCAGCCCCAGCATTTT.

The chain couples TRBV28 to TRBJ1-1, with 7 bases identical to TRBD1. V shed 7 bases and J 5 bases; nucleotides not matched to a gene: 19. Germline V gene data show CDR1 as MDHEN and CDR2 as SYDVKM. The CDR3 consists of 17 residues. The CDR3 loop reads CASKGVGQSHFRTEAFF. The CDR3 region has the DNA TGTGCCAGCAAAGGGGTGGGACAGAGCCATTTTAGGACTGAAGCTTTCTTT.